This T cell receptor beta chain came from a study of cytomegalovirus exposure and HLA in healthy donors. Study-level results: Most subjects had HLA-A and HLA-B alleles reportedly predicted accurately by TCR beta sequences.

13 Jbeta primers and 60 Vbeta primers were used for the PCR. As handled by the study authors: The authors later counted around 80 million unique TCR beta chains, approximately 12 million of them shared. The table came from immunoSEQ multiplex PCR; TCRdb's copy has only in-frame clones and leaves some out. That table furnishes V, J and clone size, whereas the DNA furnished D and trimming. Its table lists roughly 50,000 clones. As regards this clone: The antigen is not known.

There were likely unrecorded immune exposures, though donors were nominally healthy when sampled. The J segment lost 5 bases and the V segment lost 10 bases, leaving 15 bases of the junction unmatched. The CDR3 has 15 amino acids. Germline lookup yields CDR1 MNHEY and CDR2 SVGAGI. The sample comprised PBMCs. This sequence was found in a woman aged 40 to 49 in good health and CMV-seronegative. The gene calls are TRBV6-5 and TRBJ2-3; 7 bases are a match to TRBD2. CDR3 sequence (DNA): TGTGCCACCCTGGAAAAGGGACTACCGGGAGATACGCAGTATTTT. Translated, it gives CATLEKGLPGDTQYF.